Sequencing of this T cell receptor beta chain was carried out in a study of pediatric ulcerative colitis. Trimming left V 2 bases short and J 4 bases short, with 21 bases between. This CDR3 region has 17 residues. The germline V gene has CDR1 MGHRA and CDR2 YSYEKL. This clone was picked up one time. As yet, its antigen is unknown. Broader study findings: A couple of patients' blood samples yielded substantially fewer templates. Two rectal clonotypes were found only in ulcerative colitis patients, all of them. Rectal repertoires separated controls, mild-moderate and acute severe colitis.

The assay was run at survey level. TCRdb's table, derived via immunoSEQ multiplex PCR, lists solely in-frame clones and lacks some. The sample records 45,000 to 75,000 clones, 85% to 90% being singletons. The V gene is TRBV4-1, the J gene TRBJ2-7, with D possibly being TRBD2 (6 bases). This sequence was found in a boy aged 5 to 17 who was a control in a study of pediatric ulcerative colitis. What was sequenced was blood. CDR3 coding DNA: TGCGCCAGCAGCCAACCTACGACTAGATATGGGGTATACGAGCAGTACTTC. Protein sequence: CASSQPTTRYGVYEQYF.